Sequencing of this T cell receptor beta chain was carried out in a study of blood T cell repertoires in COVID-19 (dated by TCRdb to the early 2020s). The study in broad terms: The collaborator samples originated in the United States, Italy and Spain and spanned the acute and convalescent phases of COVID-19. A de-identified subject ID, COVID-19 status, age in years and sex were almost always included in the sample metadata. The material from the prospective study consisted of cDNA or gDNA derived from T cells, B-cell-depleted T cells, or PBMCs. Samples came from the ongoing ImmuneRACE study (first 160 participants) plus 1,254 subjects from 6 global collaborators. The repertoires were released in a freely available public database meant as a resource for research on the immune response to SARS-CoV-2. Subjects who had been exposed to COVID-19, were actively infected with it, or had recovered from it provided the deeply sampled blood TCRbeta repertoires that made up the dataset. HLA class I and class II types, where available, came from metadata supplied by the sample provider rather than from assay-based typing.

The full study reports these points: The amount of clinical and demographic metadata varied by source and participant and was provided uncurated.

With respect to this clone: This clone's antigen is unknown. Base-call qualities are not available, and no considerably larger clone is one nucleotide away.

V is cut by 4 bases and J by 1 base, and the space between the germline ends is 9 bases. From cysteine to phenylalanine, the CDR3 is 13 amino acids long. Only the CDR3 portion is preserved as DNA: 39 bases, with reading frame beginning at the first base. Per the germline V gene, SGHDT is the CDR1 and YYEEEE is the CDR2. TCRbeta CDR3 regions were amplified from genomic DNA using the immunoSEQ Assay, a bias-controlled multiplex PCR. Processing in the source paper ran as follows. Within the assay, amplification of reference gene primers was used to estimate how many nucleated cells each sample contained. Sequence reads were collapsed and filtered to measure the absolute abundance of every unique TCRbeta CDR3 rearrangement. For each sample, productive Simpson clonality was calculated by taking the square root of Simpson's diversity index across productive rearrangements. In its TCRdb copy, this immuneACCESS table keeps in-frame sequences only and misses some clones. Where compared with another copy, unresolved V genes explain less than half of these, and the others have no known cause. V and J calls plus clone size are reproduced from that table; the DNA served to infer D and trimming. For this sample the table gives nearly 90,000 clones, of which 75% to 90% were detected only once. The ten largest clones take up 11% of the sample.

Collaborating institutions collected whole blood in K2EDTA tubes following their own protocols. For TCRbeta analysis, collaborators shipped samples in one of three forms: frozen whole blood, isolated PBMCs, or DNA extracted from either of those sample types. This sequence originates from an elderly man with acute or convalescent COVID-19. Recombination linked TRBV5-6 to TRBJ2-7, with TRBD2 tentatively as D gene (5 bases match). Sequencing was performed on peripheral blood. Here the CDR3 is given as CASSPGLSYEQYF. Here is the DNA: TGTGCCAGCAGCCCAGGACTGTCCTACGAGCAGTACTTC.